These T cell receptor beta chains were read from a single sample in a study of post-analysis software for immune sequencing data. TCRdb itself ran the PCR reads through MiXCR, one entry per CDR3 protein. The sample yields more than 500,000 distinct CDR3 sequences, 34% seen once. What was sequenced was blood. The origin of the receptors is a girl aged 2-17 years with multiple sclerosis. The CDR3 runs from the conserved cysteine through the conserved F or W.

CDR3aa | j_gene | v_gene
CASSFDRKETQYF | TRBJ2-5 | TRBV7-6
CSARAPGRPNTDTQYF | TRBJ2-3 | TRBV20-1
CSARERRVVGNYGYTF | TRBJ1-2 | TRBV20-1
CASSHDRAQETQYF | TRBJ2-5 | TRBV7-2
CASSFSGHLSYNEQFF | TRBJ2-1 | TRBV5-8
CASSKNRGRLHEQFF | TRBJ2-1 | TRBV3-1
CSARDFVFGGPTYEQYF | NA | TRBV20-1
CSASLGTGGDFLTTDTQYF | TRBJ2-3 | TRBV20-1
CASSFGTSGITDTQYF | TRBJ2-3 | TRBV5-1
CASSLDLGQGNEQFF | TRBJ2-1 | TRBV11-2
CASSPRWGNTEAFF | TRBJ1-1 | TRBV12-3/TRBV12-4
CASSSFGGADTEAFF | TRBJ1-1 | TRBV7-9
CASSFFRGESSGANVLTF | TRBJ2-6 | TRBV5-1
CASSLETYQSYEQYF | TRBJ2-7 | TRBV5-1
CASSSQRGSGETQYF | TRBJ2-5 | TRBV5-5
CASGSDRTLEQYF | TRBJ2-7 | TRBV25-1
CASSLGPRYGYTF | TRBJ1-2 | TRBV28
CSALTSGEYQETQYF | TRBJ2-5 | TRBV20-1
CSATGLGGGTQYF | TRBJ2-5 | TRBV20-1
CSVRRPAPDQPQHF | TRBJ1-5 | TRBV29-1
CSALGRLSYNEQFF | TRBJ2-1 | TRBV20-1
CAISPPGETQYF | TRBJ2-5 | TRBV10-3
CSARLFGTVEETQFF | TRBJ2-1 | TRBV20-1
CASRITGILADTQYF | TRBJ2-3 | TRBV7-2
CASSIDRVNYGYTF | TRBJ1-2 | TRBV11-2
CSAGSNRGGQETQYF | TRBJ2-5 | TRBV20-1
CASTKDRGTDTQYF | TRBJ2-3 | TRBV7-6
CASTPRWDYGYTF | TRBJ1-2 | TRBV12-3/TRBV12-4
CANSSGLASPQETQYF | TRBJ2-5 | TRBV7-2
CASSYLPRVADTQYF | TRBJ2-3 | TRBV6-5
CASSWTGQGVKLFF | TRBJ1-4 | TRBV12-3/TRBV12-4
CASSDGQGATYNEQFF | TRBJ2-1 | TRBV2
CASSLRRGGELFF | TRBJ2-2 | TRBV4-1
CASSLRQGTPYEQYF | NA | TRBV5-1
CASSPMDTQYF | TRBJ2-3 | TRBV6-2/TRBV6-3
CSASMLGEGETQYF | TRBJ2-5 | TRBV20-1
CASSLEGGLSADTQYF | TRBJ2-3 | TRBV12-3/TRBV12-4
CASSLTLDRSSGTQYF | TRBJ2-5 | TRBV5-1
CSAPTRKNEQFF | TRBJ2-1 | TRBV20-1
CASSPNRDTQYF | TRBJ2-3 | TRBV18
CASSQERASGATANTGELFF | TRBJ2-2 | TRBV3-1
CANGRFRLRTGSPRDGYTF | TRBJ1-2 | TRBV12-3/TRBV12-4
CASSLGTGRYTDTQYF | TRBJ2-3 | TRBV14